These T cell receptor beta chains were read from a single sample in a study of T cells in lung cancer brain metastases. The assay was immunoSEQ multiplex PCR, and TCRdb's table has in-frame clones only and misses some. The sample records some 5,000 clones, 80% to 90% being singletons. The sample consisted of tumor tissue from the primary lung tumor. The origin of the receptors is a man in his fifties or sixties with non-small cell lung cancer. Both conserved end residues are part of each CDR3. The D gene is left open where the match is weak. Only part of the rows carry a size: once, few, many, or a class if the clone is expanded.

v_call	d_call	j_call	clone_size	cdr3_aa	cdr3_nt
TRBV9	-	TRBJ2-5	-	CASSVGERTTQYF	TGTGCCAGCAGCGTAGGGGAGAGGACGACCCAGTACTTC
TRBV14	TRBD2	TRBJ2-3	-	CASSQVALAGHTQYF	TGTGCCAGCAGCCAAGTTGCGCTAGCGGGCCATACGCAGTATTTT
TRBV30	-	TRBJ2-7	-	CAWTPLALHEQYF	TGTGCCTGGACCCCCCTGGCTCTCCACGAGCAGTACTTC
TRBV28	TRBD1	TRBJ2-7	-	CASSPPGTGVDEQYF	TGTGCCAGCAGTCCCCCCGGGACAGGGGTTGACGAGCAGTACTTC
TRBV19	TRBD2	TRBJ2-1	-	CASSRTGGGVTYNEQFF	TGTGCCAGTAGTAGAACTGGCGGGGGGGTTACCTACAATGAGCAGTTCTTC
TRBV7-9	-	TRBJ2-7	-	CASSLQGPRDEQYF	TGTGCCAGCAGCTTACAAGGCCCAAGGGACGAGCAGTACTTC
TRBV15	-	TRBJ1-4	-	CATSRGGGREKLFF	TGTGCCACCAGCAGAGGGGGAGGGCGTGAAAAACTGTTTTTT
TRBV11-2	-	TRBJ2-1	-	CASSLGRSGHEQFF	TGTGCCAGCAGCTTAGGTAGGTCTGGCCATGAGCAGTTCTTC
TRBV5-6	-	TRBJ2-7	-	CASSFPGLAYEQYF	TGTGCCAGCAGCTTTCCGGGACTCGCCTACGAGCAGTACTTC
TRBV6-6	-	TRBJ1-5	-	CASSYPYGQPQHF	TGTGCCAGCAGTTACCCATACGGGCAGCCCCAGCATTTT
TRBV2	-	TRBJ1-3	-	CASSDFPGTIYF	TGTGCCAGCAGTGATTTTCCGGGCACTATATATTTT
TRBV5-1	-	TRBJ1-2	-	CASSLELASGGGYTF	TGCGCCAGCAGCTTGGAGTTGGCATCAGGAGGGGGCTACACCTTC
TRBV7-6	-	TRBJ2-7	-	CASSTSYEQYF	TGTGCCAGCAGTACGTCCTACGAGCAGTACTTC
TRBV5-1	TRBD1	TRBJ2-2	-	CASSAAQGAAGELFF	TGCGCCAGCAGCGCAGCCCAGGGGGCCGCCGGGGAGCTGTTTTTT
TRBV2	-	TRBJ1-6	-	CASREDYNSPLHF	TGTGCCAGCAGGGAAGACTATAATTCACCCCTCCACTTT
TRBV29-1	-	TRBJ2-3	-	CSVLRERDTQYF	TGCAGCGTTCTGAGGGAGAGAGATACGCAGTATTTT
TRBV16	-	TRBJ1-5	large	CASSQSYSRNQPQHF	TGTGCCAGCAGCCAATCATACAGCCGCAATCAGCCCCAGCATTTT
TRBV6-5	TRBD2	TRBJ2-2	-	CASRGTSGHGELFF	TGTGCCAGCAGGGGGACTAGCGGTCACGGGGAGCTGTTTTTT
TRBV7-8	-	TRBJ1-1	-	CASSLLPLVGNTEAFF	TGTGCCAGCAGCTTACTCCCCCTCGTGGGGAACACTGAAGCTTTCTTT
TRBV5-4	TRBD1	TRBJ1-5	-	CASSSGGTGDSNQPQHF	TGTGCCAGCAGCTCGGGGGGGACAGGGGATAGCAATCAGCCCCAGCATTTT
TRBV7-9	TRBD2	TRBJ2-1	-	CASSLGGLAGGNEQFF	TGTGCCAGCAGCTTAGGTGGACTAGCGGGAGGTAATGAGCAGTTCTTC
TRBV11-2	TRBD1	TRBJ1-2	-	CASSLELRQGANYGYTF	TGTGCCAGCAGCTTAGAGCTTAGACAGGGCGCTAACTATGGCTACACCTTC
TRBV7-3	TRBD1	TRBJ1-6	-	CASSPGTGDSPLHF	TGTGCCAGCAGCCCCGGGACAGGGGACTCACCCCTCCACTTT
TRBV5-1	-	TRBJ1-6	-	CASSLEGSSYNSPLHF	TGCGCCAGCAGCTTGGAGGGCAGCTCCTATAATTCACCCCTCCACTTT
TRBV30	-	TRBJ1-1	-	CAWTKNGGDTEAFF	TGTGCCTGGACCAAAAACGGGGGGGACACTGAAGCTTTCTTT
TRBV18	-	TRBJ1-1	-	CASSPLEFGAGTEAFF	TGTGCCAGCTCACCGCTAGAGTTCGGGGCTGGCACTGAAGCTTTCTTT
TRBV6-5	-	TRBJ2-1	-	CASLGSVGQFF	TGTGCCTCATTAGGATCGGTAGGGCAGTTCTTC
TRBV30	TRBD2	TRBJ2-5	-	CAWSVRLAETQYF	TGTGCCTGGAGTGTACGACTAGCGGAGACCCAGTACTTC
TRBV4-1	-	TRBJ2-5	-	CASSQGSEETQYF	TGCGCCAGCAGCCAAGGTTCAGAAGAGACCCAGTACTTC
TRBV29-1	TRBD1	TRBJ1-2	-	CSVESGRGYYGYTF	TGCAGCGTTGAGTCGGGCAGGGGGTACTATGGCTACACCTTC
TRBV6-6	-	TRBJ2-1	-	CASSGDIRIYEQFF	TGTGCCAGCAGTGGGGACATACGTATTTATGAGCAGTTCTTC
TRBV4-2	TRBD1	TRBJ2-7	-	CASSRDRATYEQYF	TGTGCCAGCAGCCGCGACAGGGCTACCTACGAGCAGTACTTC
TRBV5-4	-	TRBJ2-5	-	CASSSRAETQYF	TGTGCCAGCAGCTCCAGGGCGGAGACCCAGTACTTC
TRBV29-1	-	TRBJ2-5	-	CSVERGEETQYF	TGCAGCGTTGAGAGAGGGGAGGAGACCCAGTACTTC
TRBV19	-	TRBJ2-3	-	CASSIGVSTNTQYF	TGTGCCAGTAGCATTGGGGTCAGCACAAATACGCAGTATTTT
TRBV29-1	-	TRBJ2-2	-	CSVALTGELFF	TGCAGCGTTGCCCTCACCGGGGAGCTGTTTTTT
TRBV5-4	-	TRBJ1-2	once	CASSQRGAGEGYTF	TGTGCCAGCAGCCAGAGGGGTGCGGGAGAGGGCTACACCTTC
TRBV7-2	-	TRBJ1-3	once	CASSHGRYSGNTIYF	TGTGCCAGCAGCCATGGACGGTACTCTGGAAACACCATATATTTT
TRBV5-6	-	TRBJ1-2	-	CASSEWEILYGYTF	TGTGCCAGCAGCGAGTGGGAGATTCTCTATGGCTACACCTTC
TRBV15	-	TRBJ1-5	-	CATEPDTGGLNQPQHF	TGTGCCACCGAGCCGGATACAGGAGGGCTCAATCAGCCCCAGCATTTT
TRBV28	-	TRBJ1-2	-	CASSLHPGTAFGYTF	TGTGCCAGCAGTCTACATCCCGGGACGGCGTTTGGCTACACCTTC
TRBV5-1	-	TRBJ1-1	-	CASSSQGNTEAFF	TGCGCCAGCAGCTCCCAGGGGAACACTGAAGCTTTCTTT
TRBV27	TRBD1	TRBJ1-5	-	CASSQITGGSTQPQHF	TGTGCCAGCAGCCAAATAACAGGGGGCTCCACTCAGCCCCAGCATTTT
TRBV11-2	-	TRBJ1-5	-	CASSLASHQPQHF	TGTGCCAGCAGCTTAGCTTCCCATCAGCCCCAGCATTTT
TRBV5-1	-	TRBJ2-5	-	CASSLTTPAQRRVTQYF	TGCGCCAGCAGCTTGACGACCCCCGCACAGAGGAGGGTGACCCAGTACTTC
TRBV11-2	TRBD1	TRBJ1-3	few	CASSLVGQDTIYF	TGTGCCAGCAGCTTAGTGGGACAGGACACCATATATTTT
TRBV15	-	TRBJ2-7	-	CATSRDGVAASYEQYF	TGTGCCACCAGCAGAGATGGGGTAGCCGCATCCTACGAGCAGTACTTC
TRBV29-1	-	TRBJ2-2	-	CSTEEGDGELFF	TGCAGCACTGAGGAGGGGGACGGGGAGCTGTTTTTT
TRBV4-1	-	TRBJ2-3	-	CASSQGTVFADTQYF	TGCGCCAGCAGCCAAGGTACCGTGTTCGCAGATACGCAGTATTTT
TRBV5-6	TRBD2	TRBJ2-1	-	CASSLDGRSGGEQFF	TGTGCCAGCAGCTTGGACGGGAGGAGCGGGGGTGAGCAGTTCTTC
TRBV15	TRBD1	TRBJ1-6	-	CATSFRQGVSPLHF	TGTGCCACCAGCTTCCGACAGGGGGTATCACCCCTCCACTTT
TRBV6-5	-	TRBJ1-2	-	CASSLNRPGFNYGYTF	TGTGCCAGCAGTTTAAACAGACCAGGTTTTAACTATGGCTACACCTTC
TRBV6-1	-	TRBJ1-2	-	CARRDDFYGYTF	TGTGCTAGAAGGGACGACTTCTATGGCTACACCTTC
TRBV6-6	TRBD1	TRBJ1-1	-	CASSGLGQSNTEVFF	TGTGCCAGCAGTGGGCTGGGACAGTCGAACACTGAAGTTTTCTTT
TRBV19	TRBD1	TRBJ2-2	-	CASSPGTGGGNTGELFF	TGTGCCAGTAGTCCCGGGACAGGGGGCGGGAACACCGGGGAGCTGTTTTTT
TRBV4-1	TRBD1	TRBJ1-4	-	CASSQGRQGEKLFF	TGCGCCAGCAGCCAAGGCCGACAGGGCGAAAAACTGTTTTTT
TRBV30	-	TRBJ1-5	-	CAWQSGTPNQPQHF	TGTGCCTGGCAATCCGGGACCCCCAATCAGCCCCAGCATTTT